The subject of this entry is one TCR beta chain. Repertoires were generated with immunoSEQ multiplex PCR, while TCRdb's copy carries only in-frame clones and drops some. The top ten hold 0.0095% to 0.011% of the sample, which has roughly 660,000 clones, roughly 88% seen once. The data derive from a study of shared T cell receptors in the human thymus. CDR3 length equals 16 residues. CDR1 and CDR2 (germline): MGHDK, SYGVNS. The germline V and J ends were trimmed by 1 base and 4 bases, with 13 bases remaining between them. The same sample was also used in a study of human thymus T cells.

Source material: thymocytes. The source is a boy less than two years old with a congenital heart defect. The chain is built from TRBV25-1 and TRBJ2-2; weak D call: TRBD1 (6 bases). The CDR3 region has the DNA TGTGCCAGCAGTGAATGGGGGACAAAGTTCACCGGGGAGCTGTTTTTT. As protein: CASSEWGTKFTGELFF.